This T cell receptor beta chain was captured by sequencing in a study of blood T cell repertoires in COVID-19. Study in general: From the United States, Italy and Spain came samples of acute and convalescent COVID-19.

Germline CDR1 and CDR2: SGDLS and YYNGEE. The CDR3 sequence is 14 residues long. The ends were cut back, 0 bases at V and 5 bases at J, with 11 bases in the middle. Sequencing was performed with immunoSEQ multiplex PCR; in TCRdb, only in-frame clones are kept and a portion is missing. This repertoire shows 45,000 or so clones, under 90% found once; its top ten account for around 4.4%. The sequencing input was peripheral blood. This rearrangement joins TRBV9 to TRBJ2-5; D possibly corresponds to TRBD1 (5 bases). The receptor comes from a woman in her sixties or seventies with acute or convalescent COVID-19. The CDR3, as DNA: TGTGCCAGCAGCGTAGGGCTTGGGGCGGAGACCCAGTACTTC. As protein: CASSVGLGAETQYF.